Listed below are T cell receptor beta chains from one sample, sequenced in a study of blood T cells in healthy people across ages. TCRdb re-analysed the 5' RACE reads in MiXCR, keeping a single row per CDR3 protein. The sample shows under 2,000,000 distinct CDR3 sequences, approximately 50% of them seen only once. The specimen sequenced was blood. The receptors shown here come from a woman in her forties in good health. Both conserved end residues are part of each CDR3. The D gene is left open where the match is weak. For some rows the clone size is stated as once, few or many, or as a class when expanded; others skip it.

J gene	V gene	clone size	D gene	CDR3 DNA	CDR3 protein
TRBJ1-2	TRBV4-3	.	TRBD1	TGCGCCAGCAGCCAAGATAGGGGGACAGGGAACTATGGCTACACCTTC	CASSQDRGTGNYGYTF
TRBJ2-7	TRBV6-2/TRBV6-3	few	.	TGTGCCAGCAGCGCAACTGGGGGGACCTACGAGCAGTACTTC	CASSATGGTYEQYF
TRBJ2-7	TRBV27	few	.	TGTGCCAGCAGTCCTCCGAGAGGGGAGCAGTACTTC	CASSPPRGEQYF
TRBJ1-2	TRBV12-3/TRBV12-4	few	.	TGTGCCAGCACCTACGGGGCGGCTGGCTACACCTTC	CASTYGAAGYTF
TRBJ2-5	TRBV28	few	TRBD1	TGTGCCAGCAGTTTATTGGACAGGCCCCAAGAGACCCAGTACTTC	CASSLLDRPQETQYF
TRBJ2-7	TRBV10-2	few	TRBD1	TGCGCCAGCAGTGATAGGACAGGGGGCGAGCAGTACTTC	CASSDRTGGEQYF
TRBJ2-1	TRBV3-1	.	TRBD2	TGTGCCAGCAGCCAAGGAATAGCCCCACTAGCGGGGATGGTTTATGAGCAGTTCTTC	CASSQGIAPLAGMVYEQFF
TRBJ2-1	TRBV6-6	.	.	TGTGCCAGCAGTTACTCTGAGAACAATGAGCAGTTCTTC	CASSYSENNEQFF
TRBJ2-3	TRBV7-2	.	.	TGTGCCAGCACCCGGACGGGCAACACAGATACGCAGTATTTT	CASTRTGNTDTQYF
TRBJ2-5	TRBV20-1	.	.	TGCAGTGTCTCGACAGTCCGGGAGACCCAGTACTTC	CSVSTVRETQYF
TRBJ2-1	TRBV4-2	.	.	TGTGCCAGCAGCCAGGACCCCCGGACGGACAATGGGCAGTTCTTC	CASSQDPRTDNGQFF
TRBJ2-3	TRBV2	.	.	TGTGCCAGCAGAGGAAGGAACGTTGGACTAAGCTCAGATACGCAGTATTTT	CASRGRNVGLSSDTQYF
TRBJ2-1	TRBV7-8	.	TRBD1	TGTGCCAGCAGCTTAAATGGGCGGGGGACAGGGGGCGTTGGACACAATGAGCAGTTCTTC	CASSLNGRGTGGVGHNEQFF
TRBJ2-5	TRBV6-2/TRBV6-3	.	.	TGTGCCAGCAGACGCCCCGGGAATAAAGAGACCCAGTACTTC	CASRRPGNKETQYF
TRBJ2-1	TRBV20-1	.	.	TGCAGTGCTAGAAGGGAGAATGGCCACAATGAGCAGTTCTTC	CSARRENGHNEQFF
TRBJ1-2	TRBV4-1	.	.	TGCGCCAGCAGCCTCATATGGCTTTTACACCTGACAACGAACTATGGCTACACCTTC	CASSLIWLLHLTTNYGYTF
TRBJ2-5	TRBV7-2	.	TRBD2	TGTGCCAGCAGCTTAGAGGTAGCGGGGGGCGGAGAGACCCAGTACTTC	CASSLEVAGGGETQYF
TRBJ2-1	TRBV12-3/TRBV12-4	few	TRBD1	TGTGCCAGCAGTCCAAGACAGGGGGCTAATGAGCAGTTCTTC	CASSPRQGANEQFF
TRBJ1-2	TRBV24-1	.	TRBD1	TGTGCCACCAGTGATCCCAGGACAGGGGGCGGTGGCTACACCTTC	CATSDPRTGGGGYTF
TRBJ2-5	TRBV18	.	.	TGTGCCAGCTCACCCACTTCTTTAGTGGAGACCCAGTACTTC	CASSPTSLVETQYF
TRBJ2-1	TRBV6-5	.	.	TGTGCCAGCAGTTACTCGAGTCCAGGGCCCTACAATGAGCAGTTCTTC	CASSYSSPGPYNEQFF
TRBJ1-2	TRBV12-3/TRBV12-4	few	.	TGTGCCAGCACCGATGGGGCAGAAGATGGCTACACCTTC	CASTDGAEDGYTF
TRBJ1-2	TRBV9	.	TRBD1	TGTGCCAGCAGCGCAACGATACAGGGGAATGGCTACACCTTC	CASSATIQGNGYTF
TRBJ1-5	TRBV20-1	once	TRBD1	TGCAGTGCTAGAGTCGGTTCCAGGGGGGAAAAAAATCAGCCCCAGCATTTT	CSARVGSRGEKNQPQHF
TRBJ2-1	TRBV2	.	TRBD2	TGTGCCAGCAGTGCCCAACTAGCGGTGGAAGAAGAGAGCTCCTACAATGAGCAGTTCTTC	CASSAQLAVEEESSYNEQFF
TRBJ1-5	TRBV20-1	.	.	TGCAGTGCTAGCCGGGACAATAGCAATCAGCCCCAGCATTTT	CSASRDNSNQPQHF
TRBJ1-1	TRBV5-1	.	.	TGCGCCAGCAGCTTGGCGGACCCGAACACTGAAGCTTTCTTT	CASSLADPNTEAFF
TRBJ2-5	TRBV6-5	.	TRBD1	TGTGCCAGCAGTTACGTCCCCCTGGACAGGGGAGGGGAGACCCAGTACTTC	CASSYVPLDRGGETQYF
TRBJ2-5	TRBV11-2	.	.	TGTGCCAGCAGGAAAGGGGACGTCGAGACCCAGTACTTC	CASRKGDVETQYF
TRBJ2-1	TRBV11-1	.	.	TGTGCCAGCAGCTTAGATGAGGGGTTTTCCTACAATGAGCAGTTCTTC	CASSLDEGFSYNEQFF
TRBJ1-2	TRBV5-1	.	.	TGCGCCAGCAGAGGGGGGGCGCGGGATACTAACTATGGCTACACCTTC	CASRGGARDTNYGYTF
TRBJ2-3	TRBV2	.	.	TGTGCCAGCAGTGAAGCGCTTCGGGGGCCTCGAGAAGATACGCAGTATTTT	CASSEALRGPREDTQYF
TRBJ1-2	TRBV11-1	few	TRBD1	TGTGCCAGCAGCTCGAACAGGGGGCCGCTATATGGCTACACCTTC	CASSSNRGPLYGYTF
TRBJ2-5	TRBV29-1	many	.	TGCAGCGCCCCAGGCGTCGCTGGGACCCAGTACTTC	CSAPGVAGTQYF
TRBJ2-5	TRBV7-9	.	TRBD2	TGTGCCAGCAGCTTATATCCGGGACTAGAGGAGCAAGAGACCCAGTACTTC	CASSLYPGLEEQETQYF
TRBJ2-6	TRBV15	.	.	TGTGCCACCAGCAGAGATCGTAACTCTGGGGCCAACGTCCTGACTTTC	CATSRDRNSGANVLTF
TRBJ2-5	TRBV3-1	.	.	TGTGCCAGCAGCCAACGAGGGGGAATCCAAGAGACCCAGTACTTC	CASSQRGGIQETQYF
TRBJ2-1	TRBV24-1	.	.	TGTGCCACCAGGCCGGGACCCCAATACAATGAGCAGTTCTTC	CATRPGPQYNEQFF
TRBJ2-4	TRBV4-3	.	.	TGCGCCAGCAGCCAAGATTTGGTTTCCAGGAACATTCAGTACTTC	CASSQDLVSRNIQYF
TRBJ2-3	TRBV28	.	.	TGTGCCAGCAGTACCCTGGGGGCGGCAGATACGCAGTATTTT	CASSTLGAADTQYF
TRBJ2-3	TRBV4-3	.	TRBD2	TGCGCCAGCAGCCAAGATAGGACGGGGGGGTTAGATACGCAGTATTTT	CASSQDRTGGLDTQYF
TRBJ1-2	TRBV5-6	.	.	TGTGCCAGCAGCTTGGTCGGTAGCTACAGGGGCTACACCTTC	CASSLVGSYRGYTF
TRBJ2-1	TRBV28	.	.	TGTGCCAGCAGTTACCCAGGGAAGGCTTCCGCCTACAATGAGCAGTTCTTC	CASSYPGKASAYNEQFF